The rows below give T cell receptor beta chains drawn from one sample of a study of T cells in Graves' hyperthyroidism and ophthalmopathy. MiXCR, run by TCRdb on the multiplex PCR reads, gives a single entry per CDR3 protein. Counted here are hundreds of thousands of distinct CDR3 sequences, about 15% occurring once; the ten biggest clones make up around 24%. Material: blood. These receptor sequences come from a woman between 25 and 40 years old with Graves' hyperthyroidism. The CDR3 runs from the conserved cysteine through the conserved F or W. The order of the fields is J gene, V gene, CDR3 length, D gene, CDR3 protein. D genes are given only for firm matches.

j_gene: TRBJ2-5
v_gene: TRBV7-3
len: 16
d_gene: .
CDR3aa: CASSLRGGAPMETQYF

j_gene: TRBJ2-1
v_gene: TRBV20-1
len: 15
d_gene: .
CDR3aa: CSASETSVSYNEQFF

j_gene: TRBJ2-7
v_gene: TRBV20-1
len: 13
d_gene: .
CDR3aa: CSAPSDGGYEQYF

j_gene: TRBJ2-7
v_gene: TRBV5-4
len: 12
d_gene: .
CDR3aa: CASSLDGEWQYF

j_gene: TRBJ2-2
v_gene: TRBV12-3/TRBV12-4
len: 12
d_gene: .
CDR3aa: CASMGGFGELFF

j_gene: TRBJ2-2
v_gene: TRBV25-1
len: 16
d_gene: .
CDR3aa: CASSPREAGRNGELFF

j_gene: TRBJ2-3
v_gene: TRBV20-1
len: 15
d_gene: TRBD2
CDR3aa: CSARVAGVNTDTQYF

j_gene: TRBJ2-1
v_gene: TRBV7-2
len: 13
d_gene: .
CDR3aa: CASSLRHYNEQFF

j_gene: TRBJ1-5
v_gene: TRBV3-1
len: 14
d_gene: TRBD1
CDR3aa: CASSSGTGGWPQHF

j_gene: TRBJ2-1
v_gene: TRBV7-2
len: 13
d_gene: .
CDR3aa: CASRYTSGNEQFF

j_gene: TRBJ1-5
v_gene: TRBV7-2
len: 17
d_gene: .
CDR3aa: CASSLDRSSGRNQPQHF

j_gene: TRBJ1-1
v_gene: TRBV29-1
len: 15
d_gene: .
CDR3aa: CSVESRRLAGTEAFF

j_gene: TRBJ2-3
v_gene: TRBV28
len: 17
d_gene: .
CDR3aa: CASSPFIGGRLPDTQYF

j_gene: TRBJ2-2
v_gene: TRBV29-1
len: 13
d_gene: .
CDR3aa: CSVDASNTGELFF

j_gene: TRBJ1-6
v_gene: TRBV2
len: 16
d_gene: .
CDR3aa: CASSETGAGFESPLHF

j_gene: TRBJ2-7
v_gene: TRBV11-2
len: 14
d_gene: TRBD2
CDR3aa: CASSTTGGSYEQYF

j_gene: TRBJ2-3
v_gene: TRBV10-3
len: 13
d_gene: .
CDR3aa: CAIEGNTPDTQYF

j_gene: TRBJ2-7
v_gene: TRBV28
len: 14
d_gene: .
CDR3aa: CASRGRGQTYEQYF

j_gene: TRBJ2-4
v_gene: TRBV7-2
len: 16
d_gene: .
CDR3aa: CASSSRKTVAKNIQYF